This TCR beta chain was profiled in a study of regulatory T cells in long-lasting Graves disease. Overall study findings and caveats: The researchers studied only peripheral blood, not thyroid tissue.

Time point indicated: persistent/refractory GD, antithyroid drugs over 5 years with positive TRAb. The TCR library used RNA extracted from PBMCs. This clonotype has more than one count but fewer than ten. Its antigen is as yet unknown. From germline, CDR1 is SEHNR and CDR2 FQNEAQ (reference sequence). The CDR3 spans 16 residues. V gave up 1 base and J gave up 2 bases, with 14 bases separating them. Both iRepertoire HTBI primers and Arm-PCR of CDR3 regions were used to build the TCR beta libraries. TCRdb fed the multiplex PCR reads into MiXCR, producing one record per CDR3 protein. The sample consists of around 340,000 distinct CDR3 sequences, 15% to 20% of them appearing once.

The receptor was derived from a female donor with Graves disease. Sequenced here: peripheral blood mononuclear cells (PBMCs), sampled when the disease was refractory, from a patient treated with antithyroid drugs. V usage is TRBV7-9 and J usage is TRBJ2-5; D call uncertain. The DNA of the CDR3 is TGTGCCAGCAGCTTAGGTTTTGGGTCTGCGCAAGAGACCCAGTACTTC. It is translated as CASSLGFGSAQETQYF.